Following are 5 T cell receptor beta chains from one sample sequenced in a study of blood T cell repertoires in COVID-19. Here immunoSEQ multiplex PCR was the method, and the copy in TCRdb shows in-frame clones only, minus some. Of a few hundred thousand clones in the sample, roughly 85% were seen once. Sequencing was performed on peripheral blood. These receptor sequences come from a human donor in a cohort sampled during active COVID-19.

This chain uses TRBV12-3 or TRBV12-4 with TRBJ1-3, with D unclear. CDR3 length equals 13 residues. V lost 3 bases, J lost 3 bases, and 6 bases lay in between. The CDR3 is CASSFPVGNTIYF. The CDR3 DNA is TGTGCCAGCAGTTTTCCGGTTGGAAACACCATATATTTT.

This chain links TRBV7-9 with TRBJ2-2, with D unresolved. CDR3 length: 12 residues. The V end was cut by 7 bases, the J end by 1 base, with 4 bases between. CDR1 is SEHNR, CDR2 FQNEAQ, per germline (reference sequence). Written as DNA, the CDR3 is TGTGCCAGCACCCAGAACACCGGGGAGCTGTTTTTT. Amino acids: CASTQNTGELFF.

The DNA of the CDR3 is TGTGCCAGCAGCCACCCCGGTAGCCCCGGTAGGGAAAAACTGTTTTTT. This encodes CASSHPGSPGREKLFF. V is TRBV3-1 (or the pseudogene TRBV3-2) and J is TRBJ1-4; no firm D call. CDR1 is LGHDT and CDR2 is YNNKEL in the germline V gene (reference sequence). V dropped 3 bases and J dropped 8 bases, with 19 bases sitting between them. The CDR3 has 16 amino acids.

The rearrangement links TRBV11-2 to TRBJ1-4; 11 bases agree with TRBD1. The trim removed 6 bases at V and 6 bases at J, leaving 6 bases unmatched. In germline, CDR1 is SGHAT, CDR2 FQNNGV. The CDR3 consists of 15 residues. Here the CDR3 reads CASRPPGQGDEKLFF. CDR3 DNA: TGTGCCAGCAGACCGCCGGGACAGGGGGATGAAAAACTGTTTTTT.

This chain joins TRBV6-5 and TRBJ1-5; no definite D call. The germline V gene encodes CDR1 MNHEY and CDR2 SVGAGI. This CDR3 has 16 residues. The V and J ends lost 0 bases and 0 bases respectively, with 9 bases between them. CDR3 sequence: CASSYSTPYSNQPQHF. The CDR3 DNA reads as TGTGCCAGCAGTTACTCGACACCTTATAGCAATCAGCCCCAGCATTTT.